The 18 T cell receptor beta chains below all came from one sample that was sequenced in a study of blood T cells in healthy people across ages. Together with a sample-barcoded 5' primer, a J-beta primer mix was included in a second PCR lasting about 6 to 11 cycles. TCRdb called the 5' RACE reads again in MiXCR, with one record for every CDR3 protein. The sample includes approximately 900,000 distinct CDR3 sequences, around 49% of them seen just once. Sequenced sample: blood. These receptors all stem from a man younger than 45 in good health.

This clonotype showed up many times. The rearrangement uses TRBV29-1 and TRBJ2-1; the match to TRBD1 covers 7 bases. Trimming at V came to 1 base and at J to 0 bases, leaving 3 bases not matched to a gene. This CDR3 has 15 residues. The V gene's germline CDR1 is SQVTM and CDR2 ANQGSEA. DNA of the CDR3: TGCAGCGTTGAAGTTTGGGACAGCTCCTACAATGAGCAGTTCTTC. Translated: CSVEVWDSSYNEQFF.

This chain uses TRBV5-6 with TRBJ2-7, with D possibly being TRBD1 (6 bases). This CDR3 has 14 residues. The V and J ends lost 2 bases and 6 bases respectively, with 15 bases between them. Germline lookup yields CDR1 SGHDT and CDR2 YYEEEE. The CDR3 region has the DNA TGTGCCAGCAGCTTCCCAGGGGTCATGTTCGAGCAGTACTTC. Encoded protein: CASSFPGVMFEQYF.

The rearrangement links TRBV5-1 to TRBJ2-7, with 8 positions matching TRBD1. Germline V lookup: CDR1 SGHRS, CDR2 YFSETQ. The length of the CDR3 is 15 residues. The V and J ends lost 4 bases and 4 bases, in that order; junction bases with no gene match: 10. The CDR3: CASSGIGTGRYEQYF. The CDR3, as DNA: TGCGCCAGCAGCGGCATTGGGACAGGTCGTTACGAGCAGTACTTC.

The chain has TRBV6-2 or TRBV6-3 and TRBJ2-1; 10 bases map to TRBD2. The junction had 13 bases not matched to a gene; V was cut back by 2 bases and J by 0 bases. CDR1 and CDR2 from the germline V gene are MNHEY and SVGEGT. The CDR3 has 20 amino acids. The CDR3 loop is CASSYASSGGGHPSYNEQFF. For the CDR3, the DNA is TGTGCCAGCAGTTACGCGTCTAGCGGGGGCGGTCATCCCTCCTACAATGAGCAGTTCTTC.

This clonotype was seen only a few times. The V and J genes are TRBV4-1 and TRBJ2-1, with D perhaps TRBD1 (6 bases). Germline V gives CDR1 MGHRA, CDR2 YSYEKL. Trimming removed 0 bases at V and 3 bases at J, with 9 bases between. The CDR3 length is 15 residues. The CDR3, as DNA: TGCGCCAGCAGCCAAGATGGGGACAACTACAATGAGCAGTTCTTC. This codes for CASSQDGDNYNEQFF.

The DNA for the CDR3 is TGTGCCAGCAGTTTTCGGGGAGAAGGCTACACCTTC. Encoded protein: CASSFRGEGYTF. The chain combines TRBV12-3 or TRBV12-4 with TRBJ1-2; D is uncertain. Trimming removed 3 bases from V and 8 bases from J, with 10 bases in between. CDR3 length: 12 residues.

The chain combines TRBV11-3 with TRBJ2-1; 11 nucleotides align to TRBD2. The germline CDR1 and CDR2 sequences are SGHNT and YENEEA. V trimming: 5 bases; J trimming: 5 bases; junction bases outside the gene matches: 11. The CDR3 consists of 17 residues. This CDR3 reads CASSKTMTSGAHNEQFF. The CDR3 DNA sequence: TGTGCCAGCAGCAAAACAATGACTAGCGGGGCCCACAATGAGCAGTTCTTC.

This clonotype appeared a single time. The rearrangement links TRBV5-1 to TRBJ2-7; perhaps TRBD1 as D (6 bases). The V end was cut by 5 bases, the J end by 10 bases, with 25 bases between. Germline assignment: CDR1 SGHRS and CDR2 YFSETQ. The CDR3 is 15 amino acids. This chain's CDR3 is CASSHPGHLKEIQYF. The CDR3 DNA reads TGCGCCAGCAGTCATCCGGGACACTTAAAAGAGATCCAGTACTTC.

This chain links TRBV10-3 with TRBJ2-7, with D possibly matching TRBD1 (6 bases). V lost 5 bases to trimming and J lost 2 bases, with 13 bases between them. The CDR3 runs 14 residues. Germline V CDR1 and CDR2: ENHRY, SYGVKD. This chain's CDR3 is CAISPGHNPYEQYF. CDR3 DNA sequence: TGTGCCATCAGTCCGGGACATAACCCCTACGAGCAGTACTTC.

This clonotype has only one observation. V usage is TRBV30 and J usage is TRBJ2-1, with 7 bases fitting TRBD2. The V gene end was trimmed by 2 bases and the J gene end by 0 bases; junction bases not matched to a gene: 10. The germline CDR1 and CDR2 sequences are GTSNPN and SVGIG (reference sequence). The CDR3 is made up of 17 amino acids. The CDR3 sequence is CAWSHTRTSNSYNEQFF. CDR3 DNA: TGTGCCTGGAGTCACACCCGGACTAGTAACTCCTACAATGAGCAGTTCTTC.

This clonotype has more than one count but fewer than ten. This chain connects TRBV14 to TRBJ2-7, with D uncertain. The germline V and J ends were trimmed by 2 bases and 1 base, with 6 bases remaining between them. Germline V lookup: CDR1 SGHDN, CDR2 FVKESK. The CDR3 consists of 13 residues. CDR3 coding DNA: TGTGCCAGCAGCCAACGCTGGTCCTACGAGCAGTACTTC. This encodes CASSQRWSYEQYF.

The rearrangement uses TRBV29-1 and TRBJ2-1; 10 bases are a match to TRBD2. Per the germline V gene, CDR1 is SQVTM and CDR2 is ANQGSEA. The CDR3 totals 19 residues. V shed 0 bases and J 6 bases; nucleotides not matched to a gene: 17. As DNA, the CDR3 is TGCAGCGTTGAAGATCTTGGGGCGAGAAGCGGGAGGGCCGTCAATGAGCAGTTCTTC. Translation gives CSVEDLGARSGRAVNEQFF.

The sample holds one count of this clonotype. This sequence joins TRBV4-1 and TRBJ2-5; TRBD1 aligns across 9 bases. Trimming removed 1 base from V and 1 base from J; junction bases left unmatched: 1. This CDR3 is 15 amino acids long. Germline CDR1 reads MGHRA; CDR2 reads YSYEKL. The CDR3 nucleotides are TGCGCCAGCAGCCAAGCGGACAGGGGCCAAGAGACCCAGTACTTC. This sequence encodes CASSQADRGQETQYF.

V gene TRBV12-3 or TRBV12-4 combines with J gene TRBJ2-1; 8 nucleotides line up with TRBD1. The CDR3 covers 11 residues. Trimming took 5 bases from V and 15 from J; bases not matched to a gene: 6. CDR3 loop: CASSDRGFLFF. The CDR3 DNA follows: TGTGCCAGCAGTGACAGGGGATTTTTGTTCTTC.

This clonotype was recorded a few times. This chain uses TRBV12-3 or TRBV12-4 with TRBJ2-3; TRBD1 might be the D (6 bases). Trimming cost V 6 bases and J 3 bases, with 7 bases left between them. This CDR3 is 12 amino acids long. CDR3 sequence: CASRGQTDTQYF. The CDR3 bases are TGTGCCAGCAGAGGACAGACAGATACGCAGTATTTT.

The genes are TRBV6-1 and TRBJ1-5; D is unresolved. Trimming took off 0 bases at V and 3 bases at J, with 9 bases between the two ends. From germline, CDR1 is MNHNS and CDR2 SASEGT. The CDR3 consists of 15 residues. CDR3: CASSEARALNQPQHF. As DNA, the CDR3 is TGTGCCAGCAGTGAAGCGCGAGCCCTCAATCAGCCCCAGCATTTT.

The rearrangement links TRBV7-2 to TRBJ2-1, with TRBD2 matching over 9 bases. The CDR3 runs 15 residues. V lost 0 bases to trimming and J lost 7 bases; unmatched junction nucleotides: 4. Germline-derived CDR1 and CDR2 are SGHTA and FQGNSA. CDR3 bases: TGTGCCAGCAGCTTAGCTGCTAGCGGGGCTAATGAGCAGTTCTTC. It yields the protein CASSLAASGANEQFF.

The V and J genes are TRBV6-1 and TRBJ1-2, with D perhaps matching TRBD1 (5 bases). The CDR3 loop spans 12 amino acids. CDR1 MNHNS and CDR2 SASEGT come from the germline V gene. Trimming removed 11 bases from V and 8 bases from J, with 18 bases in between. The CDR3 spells CASRGPSLGYTF. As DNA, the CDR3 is TGTGCCTCCCGGGGACCGTCATTGGGCTACACCTTC.